This is a list of T cell receptor beta chains from one sample in a study of identical twins. Using its own MiXCR run on the 5' RACE reads, TCRdb lists one record per CDR3 protein. The sample carries hundreds of thousands of distinct CDR3 sequences, 9% to 15% recorded once. The sample also formed part of further work on yellow fever vaccine responses in identical twins.

Sequences were obtained from CD8+ T cells sorted from blood. The origin of the receptors is a woman between 18 and 29 years old in good health. CDR3s include the opening cysteine and the closing phenylalanine or tryptophan. The D gene is left open where the match is weak. Size is omitted from some rows. Given values are once, few, many or a class for expanded clones.

d_call clone_size j_call v_call cdr3_aa cdr3_nt
TRBD1 . TRBJ2-2 TRBV4-1 CASSQPGQGTGELFF TGCGCCAGCAGCCAACCGGGACAGGGCACCGGGGAGCTGTTTTTT
TRBD1 . TRBJ1-5 TRBV6-1 CASSLDRGIQPQHF TGTGCCAGCAGCTTGGACAGGGGGATTCAGCCCCAGCATTTT
. . TRBJ1-5 TRBV2 CASSPTSASNQPQHF TGTGCCAGCAGTCCGACGTCAGCTAGCAATCAGCCCCAGCATTTT
. . TRBJ2-2 TRBV21-1 CASSKVPQGLNGTGELFF TGTGCCAGCAGCAAAGTCCCCCAGGGGCTGAACGGCACCGGGGAGCTGTTTTTT
. . TRBJ2-7 TRBV29-1 CSVTGVYYEQYF TGCAGCGTTACAGGTGTCTACTACGAGCAGTACTTC
. many TRBJ1-3 TRBV7-9 CASSFGGNTIYF TGTGCCAGCAGCTTCGGAGGAAACACCATATATTTT
TRBD2 many TRBJ2-1 TRBV24-1 CATSDSEYRLAGDNEQFF TGTGCCACCAGTGATTCCGAATACCGACTAGCGGGAGACAATGAGCAGTTCTTC
. . TRBJ2-3 TRBV28 CASSFRGLRTDTQYF TGTGCCAGCAGTTTCCGGGGACTCCGCACAGATACGCAGTATTTT
. . TRBJ2-7 TRBV2 CASTGHGSGNEQYF TGTGCCAGCACCGGACACGGTAGTGGGAACGAGCAGTACTTC
TRBD2 few TRBJ2-7 TRBV6-5 CASSLGGGEYF TGTGCCAGCAGCCTTGGGGGGGGTGAGTACTTC
TRBD1 few TRBJ1-1 TRBV6-1 CAITGAYTEAFF TGTGCCATTACAGGGGCCTACACTGAAGCTTTCTTT
TRBD2 many TRBJ2-3 TRBV7-8 CASSHEIAGDAIGTQYF TGTGCCAGCAGTCATGAAATAGCGGGGGATGCCATAGGCACGCAGTATTTT
. few TRBJ2-3 TRBV5-6 CASTEDTGTDTQYF TGTGCCAGCACCGAGGACACCGGCACAGATACGCAGTATTTT
. few TRBJ2-2 TRBV12-3/TRBV12-4 CASSIGRGNTGELFF TGTGCCAGCAGTATTGGCCGGGGAAACACCGGGGAGCTGTTTTTT
. few TRBJ2-5 TRBV28 CASSFREIETQYF TGTGCCAGCAGCTTCAGGGAAATTGAGACCCAGTACTTC
. many TRBJ1-5 TRBV4-1 CASSQLTGFGQPQHF TGCGCCAGCAGCCAACTAACGGGATTCGGGCAGCCCCAGCATTTT
. . TRBJ1-1 TRBV27 CATFVGTEAFF TGTGCCACCTTCGTCGGCACTGAAGCTTTCTTT
TRBD1 . TRBJ2-7 TRBV28 CATEDRNYEQYF TGTGCCACCGAGGACAGGAACTACGAGCAGTACTTC
TRBD2 . TRBJ2-7 TRBV5-4 CASSRGTSATYEQYF TGTGCCAGCAGCCGCGGGACTAGCGCCACCTACGAGCAGTACTTC
. . TRBJ2-2 TRBV11-2 CASSLEWTPNTGELFF TGTGCCAGCAGCTTAGAGTGGACACCGAACACCGGGGAGCTGTTTTTT
TRBD2 . TRBJ2-7 TRBV9 CASSTGGLAGDEQYF TGTGCCAGCAGCACAGGTGGACTAGCGGGAGACGAGCAGTACTTC
. . TRBJ2-1 TRBV6-5 CASSYSHSEDNEQFF TGTGCCAGCAGTTACTCACACAGCGAAGACAATGAGCAGTTCTTC
. many TRBJ1-1 TRBV4-1 CASSQEPIFGRTEAFF TGCGCCAGCAGCCAAGAACCCATCTTCGGACGCACTGAAGCTTTCTTT
. . TRBJ1-4 TRBV4-1 CASSQAQLGGEKLFF TGCGCCAGCAGCCAAGCCCAGTTGGGTGGTGAAAAACTGTTTTTT
. many TRBJ2-1 TRBV20-1 CSAGDLAVSSYNEQFF TGCAGTGCTGGAGACTTAGCGGTGAGCTCCTACAATGAGCAGTTCTTC
. few TRBJ2-3 TRBV9 CASSGVEDTQYF TGTGCCAGCAGCGGAGTGGAAGATACGCAGTATTTT
. few TRBJ1-5 TRBV15 CATSAGPFNQPQHF TGTGCCACCAGCGCTGGTCCTTTCAATCAGCCCCAGCATTTT
. many TRBJ1-4 TRBV12-3/TRBV12-4 CASSLALNEKLFF TGTGCCAGCAGTTTGGCGCTTAATGAAAAACTGTTTTTT
. many TRBJ2-1 TRBV7-9 CASSPGFNEQFF TGTGCCAGCAGCCCCGGATTCAATGAGCAGTTCTTC
. few TRBJ2-6 TRBV13 CASSSRTEDSGANVLIF TGTGCCAGCAGCTCCCGGACAGAAGACTCTGGGGCCAACGTCCTGATTTTC
. . TRBJ1-1 TRBV11-2 CACSSGNTEAFF TGTGCCTGCAGCTCGGGTAACACTGAAGCTTTCTTT
. few TRBJ2-7 TRBV20-1 CSAIEGLNLYEQYF TGCAGTGCTATCGAAGGACTGAATCTCTACGAGCAGTACTTC
. . TRBJ2-7 TRBV5-6 CASSSIGAVEQYF TGTGCCAGCAGCTCTATTGGGGCCGTCGAGCAGTACTTC
. few TRBJ2-1 TRBV12-3/TRBV12-4 CASTWSVRARNEQFF TGTGCCAGCACCTGGTCCGTCAGGGCGCGCAATGAGCAGTTCTTC
. many TRBJ1-1 TRBV27 CASRGNLNTEAFF TGTGCCAGCAGAGGGAATCTGAACACTGAAGCTTTCTTT
. . TRBJ1-1 TRBV12-5 CASGLDLTEAFF TGTGCTAGTGGTTTGGATTTGACAGAAGCTTTCTTT
. . TRBJ2-1 TRBV3-1 CASSQTQGGNYNEQFF TGTGCCAGCAGCCAAACACAGGGAGGGAACTACAATGAGCAGTTCTTC
TRBD1 many TRBJ2-5 TRBV4-1 CASSQGGQGLQTQYF TGCGCCAGCAGCCAAGGAGGACAGGGTTTACAGACCCAGTACTTC
TRBD2 few TRBJ2-3 TRBV29-1 CSVHTMTSGYSTDTQYF TGCAGCGTCCATACGATGACTAGCGGGTATAGCACAGATACGCAGTATTTT
. . TRBJ2-2 TRBV7-2 CASSLNRVRELFF TGTGCCAGCAGCCTAAATCGGGTACGGGAGCTGTTTTTT
. few TRBJ2-7 TRBV10-3 CAISESLIEENEQYF TGTGCCATCAGTGAGTCATTAATCGAGGAGAACGAGCAGTACTTC
TRBD1 . TRBJ1-5 TRBV2 CASSAGGGSNQPQHF TGTGCCAGCAGTGCAGGGGGTGGGAGCAATCAGCCCCAGCATTTT
TRBD2 . TRBJ2-1 TRBV2 CACRWLAGGGVRINEQFF TGTGCCTGCAGGTGGCTAGCGGGGGGGGGAGTTAGGATAAATGAGCAGTTCTTC